This TCR beta chain was profiled in a study of T cells in tuberculosis. Looked up from germline, CDR1 is MNHEY and CDR2 is SMNVEV (reference sequence). There are 16 residues in the CDR3. J was trimmed by 8 bases and V by 5 bases; bases with no gene match: 17. Measured with immunoSEQ multiplex PCR; TCRdb has only the in-frame clones, and not every one. The sample includes about 50,000 clones, roughly 96% of them seen just once. Time point noted: new active TB diagnosis, blood taken before or within 7 days of starting treatment. The source of this sequence is an adult with tuberculosis. The specimen was PBMCs, collected at tuberculosis diagnosis. V is TRBV27 and J is TRBJ1-2, with 7 bases that match TRBD1. Written as DNA, the CDR3 is TGTGCCAGCAGTACGATAAGGGACAGCCGCGGTGAGGGCTACACCTTC. As protein: CASSTIRDSRGEGYTF.